Each of the 26 T cell receptor beta chains below was sequenced from the same sample in a study of T cell responses to AZD1222 COVID-19 vaccine. Generated by immunoSEQ multiplex PCR, the TCRdb table keeps only in-frame clones and is missing some. The sample carries approximately 100,000 clones, around 96% recorded once. Specimen: peripheral blood, collected on day 0 of AZD1222 vaccination. The receptors originated from an adult in good health.

The V gene is TRBV5-1, the J gene TRBJ2-1, with a possible D match to TRBD2 (6 bases). V lost 3 bases, J lost 8 bases, and 24 bases lay in between. The CDR3 totals 17 residues. CDR1 SGHRS and CDR2 YFSETQ come from the germline V gene. The CDR3 sequence: CASSSDALTRVGDEQFF. For the CDR3, the DNA is TGCGCCAGCAGCTCCGATGCGTTGACTAGAGTAGGTGATGAGCAGTTCTTC.

The chain employs TRBV9 and TRBJ1-2, with 10 bases that match TRBD1. Germline lookup yields CDR1 SGDLS and CDR2 YYNGEE. V lost 4 bases, J lost 6 bases, and 6 bases stayed unmatched. CDR3 length: 14 amino acids. The CDR3 DNA reads TGTGCCAGCAGCCTCTGGGGGACAGGGGATGGCTACACCTTC. This gives the protein CASSLWGTGDGYTF.

The chain carries TRBV29-1 and TRBJ2-5; D is ambiguous. V gave up 6 bases and J gave up 5 bases, with 10 bases separating them. The CDR3 loop spans 11 amino acids. Germline V CDR1 and CDR2: SQVTM, ANQGSEA. The CDR3 loop is CSVPLGETQYF. The CDR3 nucleotides are TGCAGCGTACCTCTCGGGGAGACCCAGTACTTC. The whole variable domain, remainder taken from reference TRBV29-1 and TRBJ2-5, is SAVISQKPSRDICQRGTSLTIQCQVDSQVTMMFWYRQQPGQSLTLIATANQGSEATYESGFVIDKFPISRPNLTFSTLTVSNMSPEDSSIYLCSVPLGETQYFGPGTRLLVL.

The chain combines TRBV18 with TRBJ1-1; D might be TRBD1 (6 bases). CDR3 size: 16 residues. Germline V gene lookup returns CDR1 KGHSH and CDR2 LQKENI. V lost 3 bases to trimming and J lost 2 bases, with 16 bases between them. CDR3 in DNA: TGTGCCAGCTCACCCTCCGGACAGAGGATTAACACTGAAGCTTTCTTT. Amino acids: CASSPSGQRINTEAFF.

CDR3 nucleotide sequence: TGCAGTGGTGGAACTAATGAAAAACTGTTTTTT. Translation gives CSGGTNEKLFF. This chain links TRBV20-1 with TRBJ1-4, with D hard to call. Germline CDR1 DFQATT, CDR2 SNEGSKA (reference sequence). The CDR3 is 11 amino acids. V lost 7 bases to trimming and J lost 1 base, with 4 bases between them.

The rearrangement links TRBV19 to TRBJ1-5; no firm D call. Germline loops: CDR1 LNHDA, CDR2 SQIVND (reference sequence). The CDR3 sequence is 15 residues long. V lost 5 bases and J 3 bases, leaving 14 bases between the germline ends. The CDR3 region is CASSSTLGFNQPQHF. In nucleotides, the CDR3 is TGTGCCAGTAGTTCCACACTGGGATTCAATCAGCCCCAGCATTTT.

The chain links TRBV11-3 to TRBJ1-2; D may be TRBD1 (5 bases). V lost 2 bases to trimming and J lost 2 bases, with 15 bases between them. Germline assignment: CDR1 SGHNT and CDR2 YENEEA. The CDR3 runs to 16 residues. The CDR3 DNA sequence: TGTGCCAGCAGCTTAAATACCGACAGTATAAACTATGGCTACACCTTC. This translates into CASSLNTDSINYGYTF.

The V call is TRBV6-2 or TRBV6-3, the J call TRBJ1-1, with TRBD1 as a possible D gene (5 bases). This CDR3 is built from 12 residues. Germline V lookup: CDR1 MNHEY, CDR2 SVGEGT. Trimming took off 5 bases at V and 10 bases at J, with 14 bases between the two ends. DNA of the CDR3: TGTGCCAGCAGTAGGATGAGGGGCGCAGCTTTCTTT. It translates to CASSRMRGAAFF.

The gene calls are TRBV28 and TRBJ1-4, with 10 bases that match TRBD1. J lost 6 bases, V lost 8 bases, and 9 bases had no gene match. The length of the CDR3 is 15 residues. CDR1 is MDHEN, CDR2 SYDVKM, per germline. CDR3 coding DNA: TGTGCCAGCGGCATAATCGGGACAGGGGATGAAAAACTGTTTTTT. Translation: CASGIIGTGDEKLFF.

In its sample, this clone was seen once. The V call is TRBV11-2, the J call TRBJ2-1, with D possibly being TRBD1 or TRBD2 (5 bases each). CDR3 length: 14 residues. V lost 5 bases and J lost 10, with 18 bases in between. Germline lookup yields CDR1 SGHAT and CDR2 FQNNGV. The CDR3 region is CASSLRVGRGEQFF. The CDR3 DNA sequence: TGTGCCAGCAGCCTGAGGGTGGGGCGAGGGGAGCAGTTCTTC.

The chain's CDR3 is CASSLPQGAGNTIYF. DNA of the CDR3: TGTGCCAGCAGTCTACCCCAGGGGGCTGGAAACACCATATATTTT. This sequence joins TRBV6-5 and TRBJ1-3; 7 nucleotides line up with TRBD1. Germline CDR1 MNHEY, CDR2 SVGAGI. Trimming at V came to 5 bases and at J to 2 bases, leaving 6 bases not matched to a gene. CDR3 length: 15 amino acids.

The chain joins TRBV27 to TRBJ2-2; D uncertain. Germline-derived CDR1 and CDR2 are MNHEY and SMNVEV (reference sequence). This CDR3 is 14 amino acids long. V lost 5 bases to trimming and J lost 0 bases, with 7 bases between them. The CDR3 DNA sequence: TGTGCCAGCAGTAGTGACGCGAACACCGGGGAGCTGTTTTTT. It translates to CASSSDANTGELFF.

V is TRBV30 and J is TRBJ2-2; maybe TRBD2 (5 bases). V gave up 4 bases and J gave up 2 bases, with 5 bases separating them. Germline V gene data show CDR1 as GTSNPN and CDR2 as SVGIG (reference sequence). This CDR3 has 12 residues. DNA for the CDR3: TGTGCCTGGACTAGCAACACCGGGGAGCTGTTTTTT. This encodes CAWTSNTGELFF.

This rearrangement joins TRBV19 to TRBJ2-3, with D perhaps TRBD1 or TRBD2 (5 bases each). V shed 1 base and J shed 4 bases, with 18 bases lying between them. The CDR3 has 17 amino acids. Germline V CDR1 and CDR2: LNHDA, SQIVND (reference sequence). CDR3 region: CASSIVRGPQLPDTQYF. The DNA for the CDR3 is TGTGCCAGTAGTATAGTGAGGGGCCCCCAATTGCCAGATACGCAGTATTTT.

V is TRBV28 and J is TRBJ2-1; D gene uncertain. The V gene lost 5 bases and the J gene lost 10 bases, with 12 bases spanning the gap. The CDR3 runs 12 residues. The germline V gene encodes CDR1 MDHEN and CDR2 SYDVKM. The CDR3 DNA follows: TGTGCCAGCAGTACCGTTCCCAGCGAGCAGTTCTTC. Translation: CASSTVPSEQFF.

About this clone itself: Sequence at one end of the junction differs from germline and may be a read error. The chain links TRBV29-1 to TRBJ1-2; no reliable D call. Looked up from germline, CDR1 is SQVTM and CDR2 is ANQGSEA. The CDR3 has 9 residues. In DNA, the CDR3 is TGCAGCGTGGACCCACCCAAACTCTTC. Protein product: CSVDPPKLF.

Regarding this clone: Other DNA sequences of this sample code for an identical CDR3. This chain connects TRBV27 to TRBJ2-2; 7 bases agree with TRBD1. With 3 bases clipped from V and 6 bases from J, the junction kept 1 base outside the gene matches. CDR1 and CDR2 (germline): MNHEY, SMNVEV (reference sequence). CDR3 size: 13 residues. The CDR3 DNA follows: TGTGCCAGCAGTTTGCAGGGGGCCGGGGAGCTGTTTTTT. Its protein is CASSLQGAGELFF.

The chain employs TRBV27 and TRBJ2-7; D unclear. Germline loops: CDR1 MNHEY, CDR2 SMNVEV (reference sequence). The CDR3 length is 14 residues. V was trimmed by 2 bases and J by 3 bases, leaving 11 bases between them. The CDR3 is CASSLGPGGYEQYF. The CDR3 DNA reads TGTGCCAGCAGTTTAGGGCCGGGCGGCTACGAGCAGTACTTC.

CDR3 sequence (DNA): TGTGCCAGCTCCCCGGGGGTCTACAGCACAGATACGCAGTATTTT. Its protein product is CASSPGVYSTDTQYF. V and J are TRBV6-5 and TRBJ2-3; TRBD2 might be the D (6 bases). Trimming cost V 8 bases and J 0 bases, with 15 bases left between them. The length of the CDR3 is 15 residues. From germline, CDR1 is MNHEY and CDR2 SVGAGI.

V and J are TRBV7-2 and TRBJ1-1, with D unresolved. This CDR3 contains 16 residues. Germline-derived CDR1 and CDR2 are SGHTA and FQGNSA. Trimming took off 5 bases at V and 5 bases at J, with 21 bases between the two ends. The chain's CDR3 is CASSPRVLKAGTEAFF. The CDR3 DNA is TGTGCCAGCAGCCCGAGGGTCCTCAAGGCGGGGACTGAAGCTTTCTTT.

V usage is TRBV5-1 and J usage is TRBJ2-1; tentatively, D is TRBD2 (6 bases). Germline values: CDR1 SGHRS, CDR2 YFSETQ. There are 17 residues in the CDR3. V gave up 1 base and J gave up 6 bases, with 20 bases separating them. CDR3 protein: CASSLQIDGREGNEQFF. CDR3 sequence (DNA): TGCGCCAGCAGCTTGCAGATTGACGGGAGAGAGGGCAATGAGCAGTTCTTC.

J is TRBJ1-2 and V is TRBV5-1, with a possible D match to TRBD1 (5 bases). The CDR3 extends over 16 amino acids. CDR1 is SGHRS and CDR2 is YFSETQ in the germline V gene. Trimming cost V 0 bases and J 8 bases, with 20 bases left between them. For the CDR3, the DNA is TGCGCCAGCAGCTTGGGTTTTGGGGCCCTTGCCCGCGGCTACACCTTC. Protein product: CASSLGFGALARGYTF.

The rearrangement links TRBV5-1 to TRBJ1-4; TRBD1 is a possible D gene (5 bases). V lost 4 bases to trimming and J lost 8 bases, with 18 bases between them. The CDR3 length is 15 residues. CDR1 and CDR2 from the germline V gene are SGHRS and YFSETQ. This CDR3 reads CASSLYGGSMEKLFF. For the CDR3, the DNA is TGCGCCAGCAGCCTCTACGGGGGTTCGATGGAAAAACTGTTTTTT.

This clone has only one observation. The chain links TRBV19 to TRBJ2-3, with D possibly TRBD1 on 6 matching bases. The germline gives CDR1 LNHDA, CDR2 SQIVND (reference sequence). V gave up 1 base and J gave up 4 bases, with 12 bases separating them. The CDR3 has 15 amino acids. The CDR3 loop reads CASSIGPGVADTQYF. The CDR3 nucleotides read TGTGCCAGTAGTATAGGGCCAGGGGTTGCAGATACGCAGTATTTT.

CDR3 sequence reads: CASSELLAMNEQFF. DNA for the CDR3: TGTGCCAGCAGTGAACTACTAGCGATGAATGAGCAGTTCTTC. The chain employs TRBV2 and TRBJ2-1; 7 bases map to TRBD2. From germline, CDR1 is SNHLY and CDR2 FYNNEI. V gave up 2 bases and J gave up 7 bases; unmatched junction bases: 5. The CDR3 is made up of 14 amino acids.

This clone came up once. This chain links TRBV5-4 with TRBJ2-7, with 7 bases fitting TRBD2. V dropped 4 bases and J dropped 3; count of bases not matched to a gene: 10. Germline V gene data show CDR1 as SGHNT and CDR2 as YYREEE (reference sequence). CDR3 length equals 15 residues. CDR3 DNA sequence: TGTGCCAGCAGCCCGCCGGGAGCGGGGTTCTACGAGCAGTACTTC. It specifies CASSPPGAGFYEQYF.